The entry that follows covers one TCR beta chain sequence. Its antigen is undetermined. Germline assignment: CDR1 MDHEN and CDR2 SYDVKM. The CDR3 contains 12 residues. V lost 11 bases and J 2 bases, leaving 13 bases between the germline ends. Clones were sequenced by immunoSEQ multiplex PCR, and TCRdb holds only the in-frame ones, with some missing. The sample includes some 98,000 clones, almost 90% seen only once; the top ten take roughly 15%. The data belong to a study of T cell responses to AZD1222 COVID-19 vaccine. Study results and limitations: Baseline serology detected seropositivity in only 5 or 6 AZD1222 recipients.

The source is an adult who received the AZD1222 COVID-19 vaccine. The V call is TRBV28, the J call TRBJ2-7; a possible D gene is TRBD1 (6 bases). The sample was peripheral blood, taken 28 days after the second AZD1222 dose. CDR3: CAFGRGPYEQYF. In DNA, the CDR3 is TGTGCCTTCGGCAGGGGCCCCTACGAGCAGTACTTC.